The 3 T cell receptor beta chains below all came from one sample that was sequenced in a study of CD8 T cells in Susac syndrome. With random hexamers, reverse transcription was performed on 0.5 to 1 ug of RNA. In TCRdb, the immunoSEQ multiplex PCR reads were re-called with MiXCR into one record per CDR3 protein. The table has roughly 200,000 distinct CDR3 sequences, under 97% seen once. Specimen: CD4+ T cells from PBMCs. These receptors were obtained from a human donor with multiple sclerosis.

V and J are TRBV7-9 and TRBJ2-1; D unresolved. Trimming took 5 bases from V and 1 from J, leaving 12 bases between them. The CDR3 is 15 amino acids. From germline, CDR1 is SEHNR and CDR2 FQNEAQ (reference sequence). Here the CDR3 DNA reads TGTGCCAGCAGCCGTGACGCTTTGTCCTACAATGAGCAGTTCTTC. Its protein is CASSRDALSYNEQFF.

This chain uses TRBV3-1 with TRBJ1-1; D is ambiguous. There are 12 residues in the CDR3. Trimming took off 2 bases at V and 6 bases at J, with 7 bases between the two ends. The germline V gene has CDR1 LGHDT and CDR2 YNNKEL (reference sequence). DNA for the CDR3: TGTGCCAGCAGCCAACAAGTTTCTGAAGCTTTCTTT. Translating gives CASSQQVSEAFF.

V and J are TRBV20-1 and TRBJ1-4; possible D gene TRBD1, 6 bases. The CDR3 length is 15 residues. V gave up 6 bases and J gave up 1 base, with 15 bases separating them. Germline-derived CDR1 and CDR2 are DFQATT and SNEGSKA (reference sequence). CDR3 region: CSAPPFRGTNEKLFF. CDR3 coding DNA: TGCAGTGCCCCACCATTCAGGGGAACTAATGAAAAACTGTTTTTT.